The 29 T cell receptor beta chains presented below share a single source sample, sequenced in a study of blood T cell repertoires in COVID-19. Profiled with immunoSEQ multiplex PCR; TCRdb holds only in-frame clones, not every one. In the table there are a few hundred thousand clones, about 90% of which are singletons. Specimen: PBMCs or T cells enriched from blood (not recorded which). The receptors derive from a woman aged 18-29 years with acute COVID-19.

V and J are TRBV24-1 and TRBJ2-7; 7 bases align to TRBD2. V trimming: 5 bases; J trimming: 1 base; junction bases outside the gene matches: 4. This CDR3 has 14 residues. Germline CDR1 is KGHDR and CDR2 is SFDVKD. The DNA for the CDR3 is TGTGCCACCAGTGTAGGCGGGGGTTCCTACGAGCAGTACTTC. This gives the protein CATSVGGGSYEQYF.

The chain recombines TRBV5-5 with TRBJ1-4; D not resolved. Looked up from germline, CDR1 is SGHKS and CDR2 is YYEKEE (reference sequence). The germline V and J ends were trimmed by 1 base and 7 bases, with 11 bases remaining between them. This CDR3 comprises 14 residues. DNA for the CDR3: TGTGCCAGCAGCTTGAGAGGGAGCAGTGAAAAACTGTTTTTT. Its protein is CASSLRGSSEKLFF. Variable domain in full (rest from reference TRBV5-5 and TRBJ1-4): DAGVTQSPTHLIKTRGQQVTLRCSPISGHKSVSWYQQVLGQGPQFIFQYYEKEERGRGNFPDRFSARQFPNYSSELNVNALLLGDSALYLCASSLRGSSEKLFFGSGTQLSVL.

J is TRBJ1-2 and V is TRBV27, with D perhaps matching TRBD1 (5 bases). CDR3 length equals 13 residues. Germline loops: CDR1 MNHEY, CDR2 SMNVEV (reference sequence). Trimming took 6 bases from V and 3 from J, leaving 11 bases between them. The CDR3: CASRNQGDYGYTF. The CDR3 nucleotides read TGTGCCAGCAGAAATCAGGGTGACTATGGCTACACCTTC.

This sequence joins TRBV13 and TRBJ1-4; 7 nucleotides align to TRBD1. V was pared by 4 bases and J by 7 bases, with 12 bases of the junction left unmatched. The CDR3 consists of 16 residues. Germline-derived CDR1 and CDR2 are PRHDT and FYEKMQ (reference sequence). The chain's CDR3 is CASSSSDRATAEKLFF. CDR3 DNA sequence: TGTGCCAGCAGCTCGAGTGACAGGGCCACAGCTGAAAAACTGTTTTTT.

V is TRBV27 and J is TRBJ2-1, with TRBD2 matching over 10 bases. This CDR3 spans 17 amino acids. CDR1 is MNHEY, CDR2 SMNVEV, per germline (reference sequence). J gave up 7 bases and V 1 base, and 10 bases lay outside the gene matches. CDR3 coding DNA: TGTGCCAGCAGTTTATTTGAAAGGAGCGGGAGGGCTAATGAGCAGTTCTTC. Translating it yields CASSLFERSGRANEQFF.

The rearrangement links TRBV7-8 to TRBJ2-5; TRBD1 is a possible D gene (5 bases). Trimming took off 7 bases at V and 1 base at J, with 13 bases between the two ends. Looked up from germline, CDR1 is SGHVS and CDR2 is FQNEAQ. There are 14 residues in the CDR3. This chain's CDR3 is CASKALGVQETQYF. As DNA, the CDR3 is TGTGCCAGCAAGGCCCTAGGGGTCCAAGAGACCCAGTACTTC.

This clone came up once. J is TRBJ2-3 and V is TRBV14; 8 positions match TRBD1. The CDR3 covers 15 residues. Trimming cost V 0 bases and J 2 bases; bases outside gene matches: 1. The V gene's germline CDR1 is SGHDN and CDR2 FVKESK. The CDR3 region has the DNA TGTGCCAGCAGCCAAGACAGGGGGCCCACAGATACGCAGTATTTT. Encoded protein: CASSQDRGPTDTQYF.

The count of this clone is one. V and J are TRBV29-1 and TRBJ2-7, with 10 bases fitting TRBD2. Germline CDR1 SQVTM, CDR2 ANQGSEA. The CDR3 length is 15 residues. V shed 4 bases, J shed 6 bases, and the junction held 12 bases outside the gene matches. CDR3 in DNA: TGCAGCGTTGGGTTCCGCCTAGCGGGAGTAGGCGAGCAGTACTTC. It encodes CSVGFRLAGVGEQYF.

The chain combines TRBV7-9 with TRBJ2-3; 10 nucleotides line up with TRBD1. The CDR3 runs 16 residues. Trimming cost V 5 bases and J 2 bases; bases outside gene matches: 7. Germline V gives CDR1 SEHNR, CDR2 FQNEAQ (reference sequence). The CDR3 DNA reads TGTGCCAGCAGCACTTGGGGACAGGGGTACACAGATACGCAGTATTTT. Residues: CASSTWGQGYTDTQYF.

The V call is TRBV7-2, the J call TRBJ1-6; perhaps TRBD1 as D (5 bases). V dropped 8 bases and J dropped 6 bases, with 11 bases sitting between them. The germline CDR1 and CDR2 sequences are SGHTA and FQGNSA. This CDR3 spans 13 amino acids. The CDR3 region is CASGVQGNSPLHF. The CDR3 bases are TGTGCCAGCGGGGTCCAGGGTAATTCACCCCTCCACTTT.

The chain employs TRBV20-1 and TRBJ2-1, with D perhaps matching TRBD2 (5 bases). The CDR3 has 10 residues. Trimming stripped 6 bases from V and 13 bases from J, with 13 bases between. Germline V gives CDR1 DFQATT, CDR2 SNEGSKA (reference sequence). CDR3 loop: CSATELVQFF. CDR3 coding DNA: TGCAGTGCAACCGAACTAGTACAGTTCTTC.

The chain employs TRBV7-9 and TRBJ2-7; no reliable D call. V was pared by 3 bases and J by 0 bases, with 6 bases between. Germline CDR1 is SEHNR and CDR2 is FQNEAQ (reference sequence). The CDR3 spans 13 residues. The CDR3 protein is CASSFFGSYEQYF. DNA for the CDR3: TGTGCCAGCAGCTTTTTCGGCTCCTACGAGCAGTACTTC.

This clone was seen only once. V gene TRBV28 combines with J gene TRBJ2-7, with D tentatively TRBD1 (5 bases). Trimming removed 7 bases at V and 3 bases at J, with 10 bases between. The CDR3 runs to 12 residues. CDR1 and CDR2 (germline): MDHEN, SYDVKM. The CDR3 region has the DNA TGTGCCAGCAATGGGCAGGGCTACGAGCAGTACTTC. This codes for CASNGQGYEQYF.

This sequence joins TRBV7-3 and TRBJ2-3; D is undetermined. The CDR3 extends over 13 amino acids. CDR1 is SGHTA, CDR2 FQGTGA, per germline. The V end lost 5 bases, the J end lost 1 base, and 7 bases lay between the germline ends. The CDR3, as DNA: TGTGCCAGCAGCCTAGACCGCACAGATACGCAGTATTTT. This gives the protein CASSLDRTDTQYF. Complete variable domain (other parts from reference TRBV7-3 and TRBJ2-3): GAGVSQTPSNKVTEKGKYVELRCDPISGHTALYWYRQSLGQGPEFLIYFQGTGAADDSGLPNDRFFAVRPEGSVSTLKIQRTERGDSAVYLCASSLDRTDTQYFGPGTRLTVL.

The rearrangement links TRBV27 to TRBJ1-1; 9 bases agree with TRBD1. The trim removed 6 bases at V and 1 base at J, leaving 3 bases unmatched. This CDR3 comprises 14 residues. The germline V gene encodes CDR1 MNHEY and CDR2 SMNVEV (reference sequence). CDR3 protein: CASRQGARNTEAFF. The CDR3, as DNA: TGTGCCAGCAGACAGGGGGCAAGGAACACTGAAGCTTTCTTT.

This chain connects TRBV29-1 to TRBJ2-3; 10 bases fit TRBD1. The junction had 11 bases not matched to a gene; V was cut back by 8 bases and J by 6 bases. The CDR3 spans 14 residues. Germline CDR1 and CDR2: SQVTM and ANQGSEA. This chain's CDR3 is CSIIPGQGFDTQYF. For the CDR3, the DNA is TGCAGCATTATACCGGGACAGGGGTTTGATACGCAGTATTTT.

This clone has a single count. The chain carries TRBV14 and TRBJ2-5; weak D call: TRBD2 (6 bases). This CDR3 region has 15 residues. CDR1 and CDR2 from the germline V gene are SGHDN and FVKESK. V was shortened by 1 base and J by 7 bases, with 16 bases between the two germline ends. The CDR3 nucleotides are TGTGCCAGCAGCCAAGTCGGAGGGGCCCTAGGGACCCAGTACTTC. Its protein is CASSQVGGALGTQYF.

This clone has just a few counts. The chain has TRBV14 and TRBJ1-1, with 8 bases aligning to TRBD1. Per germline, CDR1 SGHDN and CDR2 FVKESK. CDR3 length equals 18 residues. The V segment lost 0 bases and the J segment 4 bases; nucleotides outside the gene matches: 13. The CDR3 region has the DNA TGTGCCAGCAGCCAAGATCTTCAGGGGGCGACGCAGGGCACTGAAGCTTTCTTT. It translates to CASSQDLQGATQGTEAFF.

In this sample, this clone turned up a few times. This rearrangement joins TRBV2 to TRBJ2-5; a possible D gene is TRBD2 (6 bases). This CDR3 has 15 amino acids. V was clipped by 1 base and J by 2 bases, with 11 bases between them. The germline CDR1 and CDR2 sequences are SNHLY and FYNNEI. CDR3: CASSEVALAQETQYF. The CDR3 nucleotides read TGTGCCAGCAGTGAAGTGGCACTAGCACAAGAGACCCAGTACTTC.

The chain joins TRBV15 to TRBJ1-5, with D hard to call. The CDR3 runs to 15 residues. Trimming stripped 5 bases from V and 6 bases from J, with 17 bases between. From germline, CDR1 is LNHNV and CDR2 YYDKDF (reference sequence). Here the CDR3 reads CATSSFKNPGQPQHF. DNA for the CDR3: TGTGCCACCAGCTCCTTCAAGAATCCGGGTCAGCCCCAGCATTTT.

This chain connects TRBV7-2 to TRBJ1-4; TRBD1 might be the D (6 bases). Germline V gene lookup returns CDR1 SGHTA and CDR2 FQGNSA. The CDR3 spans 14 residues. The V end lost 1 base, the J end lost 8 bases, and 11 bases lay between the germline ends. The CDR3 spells CASSLVGGGEKLFF. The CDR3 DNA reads TGTGCCAGCAGCTTAGTTGGGGGCGGGGAAAAACTGTTTTTT.

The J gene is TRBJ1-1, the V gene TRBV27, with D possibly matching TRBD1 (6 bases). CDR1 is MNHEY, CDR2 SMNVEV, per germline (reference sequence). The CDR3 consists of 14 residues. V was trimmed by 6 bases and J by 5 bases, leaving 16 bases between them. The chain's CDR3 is CASSLEGVGTEAFF. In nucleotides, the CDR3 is TGTGCCAGCAGCCTTGAGGGGGTGGGTACTGAAGCTTTCTTT.

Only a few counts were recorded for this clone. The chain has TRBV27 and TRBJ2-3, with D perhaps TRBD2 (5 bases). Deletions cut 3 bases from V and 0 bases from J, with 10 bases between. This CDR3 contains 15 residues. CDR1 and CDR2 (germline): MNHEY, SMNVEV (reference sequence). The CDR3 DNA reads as TGTGCCAGCAGTTTGTGGGAGACTAGCACAGATACGCAGTATTTT. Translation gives CASSLWETSTDTQYF.

The CDR3 DNA reads TGTGCCAGCAGCATAGGGGCCAACACTGAAGCTTTCTTT. This encodes CASSIGANTEAFF. This chain links TRBV7-9 with TRBJ1-1, with a weak D call TRBD1 (5 bases). The germline V and J ends were trimmed by 5 bases and 2 bases, with 9 bases remaining between them. The CDR3 has 13 amino acids. The germline CDR1 and CDR2 sequences are SEHNR and FQNEAQ (reference sequence).

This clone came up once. The CDR3 DNA reads as TGTGCCAGCAGGTGGAGCGGGGTTGGTACCGGGGAGCTGTTTTTT. Its protein is CASRWSGVGTGELFF. V gene TRBV7-3 combines with J gene TRBJ2-2, with 7 bases fitting TRBD2. The V segment lost 6 bases and the J segment 5 bases; nucleotides outside the gene matches: 9. Germline values: CDR1 SGHTA, CDR2 FQGTGA. The CDR3 has 15 residues.

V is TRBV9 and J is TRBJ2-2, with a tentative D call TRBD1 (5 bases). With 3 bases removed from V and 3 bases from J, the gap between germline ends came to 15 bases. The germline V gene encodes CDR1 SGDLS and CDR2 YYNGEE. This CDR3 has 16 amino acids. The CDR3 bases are TGTGCCAGCAGCGGCACAGGACAAATCTACACCGGGGAGCTGTTTTTT. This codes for CASSGTGQIYTGELFF.

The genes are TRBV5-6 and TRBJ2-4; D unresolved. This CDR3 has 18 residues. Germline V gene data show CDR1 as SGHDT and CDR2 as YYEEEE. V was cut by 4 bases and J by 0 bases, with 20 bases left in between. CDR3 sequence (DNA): TGTGCCAGCAGCCAATACCCTCGTACGCTGGCAGCCAAAAACATTCAGTACTTC. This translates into CASSQYPRTLAAKNIQYF.

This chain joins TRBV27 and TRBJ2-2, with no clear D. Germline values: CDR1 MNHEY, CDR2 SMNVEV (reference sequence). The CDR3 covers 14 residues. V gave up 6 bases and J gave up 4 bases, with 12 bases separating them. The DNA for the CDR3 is TGTGCCAGCAGCAAAATGCCGCGCACCGGGGAGCTGTTTTTT. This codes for CASSKMPRTGELFF.

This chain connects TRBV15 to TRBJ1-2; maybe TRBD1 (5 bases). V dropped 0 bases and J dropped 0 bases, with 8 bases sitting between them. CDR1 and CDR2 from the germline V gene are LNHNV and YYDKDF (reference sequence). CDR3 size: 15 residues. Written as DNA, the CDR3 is TGTGCCACCAGCAGAGAGGGGGGGTCTAACTATGGCTACACCTTC. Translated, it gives CATSREGGSNYGYTF.